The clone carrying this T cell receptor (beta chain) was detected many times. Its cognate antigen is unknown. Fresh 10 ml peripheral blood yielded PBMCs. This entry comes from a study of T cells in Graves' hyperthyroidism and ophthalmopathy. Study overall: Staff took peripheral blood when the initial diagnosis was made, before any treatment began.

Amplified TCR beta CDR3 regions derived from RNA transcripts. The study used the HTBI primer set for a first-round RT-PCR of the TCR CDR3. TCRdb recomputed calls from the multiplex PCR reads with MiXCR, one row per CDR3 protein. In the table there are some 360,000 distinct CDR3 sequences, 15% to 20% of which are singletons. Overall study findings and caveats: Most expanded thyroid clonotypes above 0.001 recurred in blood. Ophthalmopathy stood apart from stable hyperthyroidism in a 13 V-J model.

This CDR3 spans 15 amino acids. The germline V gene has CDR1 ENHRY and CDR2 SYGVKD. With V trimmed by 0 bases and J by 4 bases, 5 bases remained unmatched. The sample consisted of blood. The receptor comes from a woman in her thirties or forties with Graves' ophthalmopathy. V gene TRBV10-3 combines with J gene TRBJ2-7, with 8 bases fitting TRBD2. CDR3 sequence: CAISESGSGRYEQYF. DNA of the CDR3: TGTGCCATCAGTGAGTCGGGCAGCGGGAGATACGAGCAGTACTTC.